Each of the 2 T cell receptor beta chains below was sequenced from the same sample in a study of T cells in Graves' hyperthyroidism and ophthalmopathy. TCR beta CDR3 region amplification was performed from RNA transcripts. The HTBI primer set was used in a first-round RT-PCR of the TCR CDR3. In TCRdb, the multiplex PCR reads were re-called with MiXCR into one record per CDR3 protein. The data show 370,000 or so distinct CDR3 sequences, 20% to 30% seen once. The sample was blood. These receptors were taken from a man aged 45 to 65 with Graves' hyperthyroidism.

This clonotype was seen only a few times. V usage is TRBV3-1 and J usage is TRBJ2-7; D unclear. CDR3 length: 14 amino acids. V was trimmed by 0 bases and J by 0 bases, leaving 6 bases between them. CDR1 is LGHDT and CDR2 is YNNKEL in the germline V gene (reference sequence). CDR3 coding DNA: TGTGCCAGCAGCCAAGATTTCGTCTCCTACGAGCAGTACTTC. Translating gives CASSQDFVSYEQYF.

The chain uses TRBV9 and TRBJ1-1; possibly TRBD1 for D (6 bases). Germline lookup yields CDR1 SGDLS and CDR2 YYNGEE. With 0 bases removed from V and 7 bases from J, the gap between germline ends came to 7 bases. The CDR3 extends over 12 amino acids. The CDR3 DNA reads TGTGCCAGCAGCGTAGTACAGGGTGAAGCTTTCTTT. Encoded protein: CASSVVQGEAFF.